This T cell receptor beta chain was found in a study of identical twins. A universal primer site came from template switching; cDNA carried unique molecular identifiers. A single record per CDR3 protein comes from TCRdb applying MiXCR to the 5' RACE reads. The table shows around 1.7 million distinct CDR3 sequences, with roughly 35% occurring only once. The CDR3 is 16 amino acids. V was cut by 3 bases and J by 0 bases, with 14 bases left in between. The germline V gene encodes CDR1 SGHAT and CDR2 FQNNGV. This receptor was identified in a newborn girl in good health. The material sequenced was cord blood. The chain couples TRBV11-2 to TRBJ1-1; D is possibly TRBD1 (6 bases). This chain's CDR3 is CASSFSGGGMNTEAFF. The CDR3 region has the DNA TGTGCCAGCAGCTTTTCGGGAGGGGGGATGAACACTGAAGCTTTCTTT. The whole variable domain, filled in from reference TRBV11-2 and TRBJ1-1, reads EAGVAQSPRYKIIEKRQSVAFWCNPISGHATLYWYQQILGQGPKLLIQFQNNGVVDDSQLPKDRFSAERLKGVDSTLKIQPAKLEDSAVYLCASSFSGGGMNTEAFFGQGTRLTVV.